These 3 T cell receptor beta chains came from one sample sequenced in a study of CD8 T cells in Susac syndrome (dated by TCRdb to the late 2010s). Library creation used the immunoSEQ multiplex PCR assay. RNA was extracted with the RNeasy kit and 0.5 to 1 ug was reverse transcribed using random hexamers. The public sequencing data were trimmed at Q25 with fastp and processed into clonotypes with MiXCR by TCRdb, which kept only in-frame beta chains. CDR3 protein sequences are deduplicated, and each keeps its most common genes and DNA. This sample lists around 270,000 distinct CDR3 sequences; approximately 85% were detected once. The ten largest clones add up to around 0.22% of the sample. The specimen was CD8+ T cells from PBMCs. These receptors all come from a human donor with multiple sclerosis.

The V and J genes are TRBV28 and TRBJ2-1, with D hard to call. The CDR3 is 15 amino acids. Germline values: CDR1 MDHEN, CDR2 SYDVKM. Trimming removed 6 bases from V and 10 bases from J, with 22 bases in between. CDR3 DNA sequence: TGTGCCAGCAGCCCTAACCGGGTATTTGGGTGGGAGCAGTTCTTC. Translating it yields CASSPNRVFGWEQFF.

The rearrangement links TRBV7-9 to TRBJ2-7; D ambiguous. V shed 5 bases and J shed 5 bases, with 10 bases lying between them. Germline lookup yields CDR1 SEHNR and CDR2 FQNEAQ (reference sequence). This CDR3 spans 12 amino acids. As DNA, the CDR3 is TGTGCCAGCAGCATCTATTCGGACGAGCAGTACTTC. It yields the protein CASSIYSDEQYF.

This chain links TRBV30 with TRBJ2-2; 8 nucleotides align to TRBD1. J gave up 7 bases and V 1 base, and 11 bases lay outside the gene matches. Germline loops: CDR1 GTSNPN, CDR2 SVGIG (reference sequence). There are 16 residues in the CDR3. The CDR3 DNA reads TGTGCCTGGAGTGGAATCGGGACAGGTATAATCGGGGAGCTGTTTTTT. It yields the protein CAWSGIGTGIIGELFF.